The next 19 T cell receptor beta chains were all read from a single sample in a study of beta chain features in type 1 diabetes. Notes on the study in general: In all four CD4+ subsets, TCRB CDR3 length was significantly, moderately reduced in type 1 diabetes.

Reverse transcription of all isolated RNA meant that expressed TCRB transcripts were sequenced. Generated by immunoSEQ multiplex PCR, the TCRdb table keeps only in-frame clones and is missing some. The profile shows over 200,000 clones, roughly 10% of them singletons. Antigens of these TCRs are unknown. The sample comprised naive CD4+ T cells from blood. The receptors shown here come from a man aged 25 to 45 with type 1 diabetes.

V is TRBV7-9 and J is TRBJ1-5; no definite D call. This CDR3 contains 16 residues. The germline V gene encodes CDR1 SEHNR and CDR2 FQNEAQ (reference sequence). Trimming removed 1 base from V and 1 base from J, with 11 bases in between. The CDR3 DNA reads TGTGCCAGCAGCTTAGGGGCGGGGTCGAGCAATCAGCCCCAGCATTTT. This codes for CASSLGAGSSNQPQHF. The full variable domain, its missing parts supplied by reference TRBV7-9 and TRBJ1-5, is DTGVSQNPRHKITKRGQNVTFRCDPISEHNRLYWYRQTLGQGPEFLTYFQNEAQLEKSRLLSDRFSAERPKGSFSTLEIQRTEQGDSAMYLCASSLGAGSSNQPQHFGDGTRLSIL.

This chain joins TRBV6-5 and TRBJ2-3, with D perhaps matching TRBD2 (6 bases). The CDR3 contains 13 residues. Trimming left V 7 bases short and J 6 bases short, with 14 bases between. Germline CDR1 MNHEY, CDR2 SVGAGI. The CDR3 protein is CASTSSGGDTQYF. The CDR3 DNA follows: TGTGCCAGCACCTCTAGTGGGGGGGATACGCAGTATTTT.

The V gene is TRBV4-3, the J gene TRBJ1-1; TRBD1 aligns across 8 bases. The CDR3 length is 14 residues. Germline values: CDR1 LGHNA, CDR2 YSLEER. The trim removed 4 bases at V and 6 bases at J, leaving 7 bases unmatched. CDR3: CASSPWTGRAEAFF. Written as DNA, the CDR3 is TGCGCCAGCAGCCCTTGGACAGGGAGGGCTGAAGCTTTCTTT.

J is TRBJ2-3 and V is TRBV5-1, with 10 bases fitting TRBD2. The V segment lost 0 bases and the J segment 3 bases; nucleotides outside the gene matches: 4. Germline V gene lookup returns CDR1 SGHRS and CDR2 YFSETQ. There are 16 residues in the CDR3. For the CDR3, the DNA is TGCGCCAGCAGCTTGGGGCTAGCGGGGGATACAGATACGCAGTATTTT. Its protein product is CASSLGLAGDTDTQYF.

CDR3 in amino acids: CAWSARVGSWANSPLHF. In DNA form, the CDR3 reads TGTGCCTGGAGTGCACGGGTCGGGAGTTGGGCCAATTCACCCCTCCACTTT. This chain links TRBV30 with TRBJ1-6; no firm D call. V shed 1 base and J shed 7 bases, with 20 bases lying between them. Germline lookup yields CDR1 GTSNPN and CDR2 SVGIG (reference sequence). The CDR3 is made up of 17 amino acids.

The chain couples TRBV20-1 to TRBJ1-4; perhaps TRBD1 as D (5 bases). The CDR3 length is 11 residues. V was pared by 7 bases and J by 8 bases, with 11 bases between. Germline loops: CDR1 DFQATT, CDR2 SNEGSKA (reference sequence). CDR3 amino acids: CSVQGREKLFF. CDR3 in DNA: TGCAGTGTTCAGGGTCGGGAAAAACTGTTTTTT.

The chain has TRBV5-4 and TRBJ2-1; 10 bases align to TRBD2. Germline lookup yields CDR1 SGHNT and CDR2 YYREEE (reference sequence). V lost 2 bases and J lost 4; bases outside the gene matches: 3. This CDR3 region has 15 residues. The DNA for the CDR3 is TGTGCCAGCAGCTTTAGCGGGGGGAATTACAATGAGCAGTTCTTC. Translation gives CASSFSGGNYNEQFF.

This clone was seen a few times. V gene TRBV7-6 combines with J gene TRBJ1-4, with D possibly being TRBD1 (6 bases). The CDR3 has 15 amino acids. Germline-derived CDR1 and CDR2 are SGHVS and FNYEAQ. V was shortened by 2 bases and J by 1 base, with 8 bases between the two germline ends. CDR3: CASSLRTETNEKLFF. CDR3 DNA: TGTGCCAGCAGCTTACGGACAGAAACTAATGAAAAACTGTTTTTT.

The V and J genes are TRBV30 and TRBJ2-5; 11 positions match TRBD2. Trimming cost V 5 bases and J 5 bases; bases outside gene matches: 10. This CDR3 region has 15 residues. CDR1 and CDR2 (germline): GTSNPN, SVGIG (reference sequence). The CDR3, as DNA: TGTGCCTGGGATGTAGCGGGGGGGCGTTCGGAGACCCAGTACTTC. It encodes CAWDVAGGRSETQYF.

Only a few counts were recorded for this clone. The V and J genes are TRBV6-5 and TRBJ2-7; TRBD2 is a possible D gene (5 bases). The ends were cut back, 0 bases at V and 2 bases at J, with 11 bases in the middle. In germline, CDR1 is MNHEY, CDR2 SVGAGI. CDR3 length: 15 residues. The DNA of the CDR3 is TGTGCCAGCAGTTACTCGAGTCTGGGAGCCTACGAGCAGTACTTC. Its protein product is CASSYSSLGAYEQYF.

The rearrangement links TRBV2 to TRBJ2-7, with 8 bases aligning to TRBD1. Germline V gene lookup returns CDR1 SNHLY and CDR2 FYNNEI. The CDR3 is made up of 12 amino acids. After removal of 10 bases from V and 6 bases from J, the junction contained 8 bases not matched to a gene. In DNA form, the CDR3 reads TGTGCCATCGACAGGGGATTCGGCGAGCAGTACTTC. Translating gives CAIDRGFGEQYF.

The chain carries TRBV7-2 and TRBJ2-3, with D hard to call. Trimming stripped 2 bases from V and 2 bases from J, with 11 bases between. Germline values: CDR1 SGHTA, CDR2 FQGNSA. This CDR3 region has 15 residues. CDR3 DNA: TGTGCCAGCAGCTTATCATACTCAACCACAGATACGCAGTATTTT. Its translation: CASSLSYSTTDTQYF.

The CDR3 is CASSQEVGQGAGELFF. Written as DNA, the CDR3 is TGTGCCAGCAGCCAAGAAGTGGGGCAGGGCGCCGGGGAGCTGTTTTTT. This chain uses TRBV4-2 with TRBJ2-2; a possible D gene is TRBD1 (5 bases). From germline, CDR1 is LGHNA and CDR2 YNFKEQ. This CDR3 is 16 amino acids long. The V gene lost 0 bases and the J gene lost 6 bases, with 14 bases spanning the gap.

The V call is TRBV5-1, the J call TRBJ2-5; 8 bases match TRBD2. Germline CDR1 and CDR2: SGHRS and YFSETQ. With 1 base clipped from V and 5 bases from J, the junction kept 7 bases outside the gene matches. CDR3 length equals 15 residues. The CDR3 nucleotides are TGCGCCAGCAGCTTGACAGGACTAGCCCGCGAGACCCAGTACTTC. This gives the protein CASSLTGLARETQYF.

A few counts support this clone. This CDR3 reads CASRRVLSTDTQYF. Written as DNA, the CDR3 is TGTGCCAGCAGGAGGGTACTAAGCACAGATACGCAGTATTTT. The gene calls are TRBV11-2 and TRBJ2-3; possibly TRBD2 for D (5 bases). From germline, CDR1 is SGHAT and CDR2 FQNNGV. V was pared by 6 bases and J by 0 bases, with 10 bases between. This CDR3 has 14 amino acids. Complete variable domain (other parts from reference TRBV11-2 and TRBJ2-3): EAGVAQSPRYKIIEKRQSVAFWCNPISGHATLYWYQQILGQGPKLLIQFQNNGVVDDSQLPKDRFSAERLKGVDSTLKIQPAKLEDSAVYLCASRRVLSTDTQYFGPGTRLTVL.

This clone occurred a few times. The gene calls are TRBV6-5 and TRBJ1-1; 9 bases are a match to TRBD1. This CDR3 is built from 13 residues. V dropped 6 bases and J dropped 12; count of bases not matched to a gene: 11. Germline V CDR1 and CDR2: MNHEY, SVGAGI. CDR3 sequence (DNA): TGTGCCAGCAGGACCGGGACAGGGAGAACGTCTTTCTTT. Protein: CASRTGTGRTSFF.

The chain carries TRBV11-2 and TRBJ2-3; 10 bases fit TRBD1. The V segment lost 4 bases and the J segment 7 bases; nucleotides outside the gene matches: 8. This CDR3 has 15 amino acids. Germline loops: CDR1 SGHAT, CDR2 FQNNGV. The CDR3 DNA reads TGTGCCAGCAGCTACGACAGGGGGCGTGGGTATACGCAGTATTTT. Its translation is CASSYDRGRGYTQYF.

The chain recombines TRBV27 with TRBJ1-2; 7 nucleotides align to TRBD1. The CDR3 totals 14 residues. Per germline, CDR1 MNHEY and CDR2 SMNVEV (reference sequence). Trimming took 0 bases from V and 7 from J; bases not matched to a gene: 5. CDR3: CASSLSSGGGGYTF. The CDR3, as DNA: TGTGCCAGCAGTTTATCGTCAGGGGGTGGTGGCTACACCTTC.

The CDR3: CASTRGSGTEAFF. The CDR3 coding sequence is TGTGCCAGCACTCGTGGTTCGGGGACTGAAGCTTTCTTT. The chain has TRBV9 and TRBJ1-1; D is ambiguous. This CDR3 is 13 amino acids long. Germline loops: CDR1 SGDLS, CDR2 YYNGEE. With 6 bases removed from V and 5 bases from J, the gap between germline ends came to 14 bases.